The clone carrying this T cell receptor beta chain was seen at least ten times. What it recognizes is unknown. V was shortened by 1 base and J by 1 base, with 7 bases between the two germline ends. CDR3 length: 14 amino acids. Germline-derived CDR1 and CDR2 are SGHTA and FQGNSA. These data originate in a study of T-cell memory formation after mild COVID-19. Findings and limits, study-wide: CD4+ bias marked clones expanding day 15 to 37, unlike balanced contracting clones. The authors left the SARS-CoV-2 specificity of second-wave clones peaking on day 37 unconfirmed.

5'RACE with constant-segment primers yielded barcoded, UMI-tagged TCR alpha and TCR beta cDNA libraries. TCRdb fed the 5' RACE reads into MiXCR, producing one record per CDR3 protein. The table includes 560,000 or so distinct CDR3 sequences, 15% to 20% detected once. Sequenced: PBMCs or a T cell subset sorted from them (not recorded which). This clonotype was sampled from an adult woman who had mild COVID-19 (a few samples of this study predate the infection). Cell type and time point are not known. The chain has TRBV7-2 and TRBJ1-1; D is uncertain. The CDR3 protein is CASSLEYGNTEAFF. CDR3 sequence (DNA): TGTGCCAGCAGCTTAGAGTATGGGAACACTGAAGCTTTCTTT.